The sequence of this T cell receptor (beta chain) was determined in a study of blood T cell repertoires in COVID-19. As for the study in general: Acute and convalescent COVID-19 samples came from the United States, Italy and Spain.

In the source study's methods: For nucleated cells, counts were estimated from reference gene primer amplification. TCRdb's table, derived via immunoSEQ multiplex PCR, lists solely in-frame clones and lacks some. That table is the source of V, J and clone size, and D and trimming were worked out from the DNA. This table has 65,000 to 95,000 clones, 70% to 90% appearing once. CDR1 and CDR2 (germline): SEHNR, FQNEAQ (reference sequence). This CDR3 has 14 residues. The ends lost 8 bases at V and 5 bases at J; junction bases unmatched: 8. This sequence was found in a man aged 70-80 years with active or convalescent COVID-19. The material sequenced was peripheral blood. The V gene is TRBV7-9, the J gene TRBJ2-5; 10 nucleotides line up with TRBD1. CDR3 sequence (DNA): TGTGCCAGCGGTAGTGGGACAGGGGTGGAGACCCAGTACTTC. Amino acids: CASGSGTGVETQYF.